This paragraph reports one T cell receptor (beta chain). As yet, its antigen is unknown. Sequencing of cultured CD4+ T cell DNA used the Oncomine TCR Beta short-read assay. MiXCR was run by TCRdb on the PCR reads, yielding one entry per CDR3 protein. The table has about 12,000 distinct CDR3 sequences, roughly three fifths seen once. Stated treatment: 10-day PBMC culture with coronavirus spike peptide pools or control peptides (ViraFEST assay). For ViraFEST, peptide pools expanded antigen-specific T cells, after which the TCRs were sequenced. This sample is part of a study of vaccination and CD4 T cells after COVID-19. With 0 bases removed from V and 1 base from J, the gap between germline ends came to 12 bases. The CDR3 contains 16 residues. CDR1 is MNHEY, CDR2 SVGAGI, per germline.

Sequenced: CD4+ T cells from blood, cultured in vitro. The rearrangement links TRBV6-5 to TRBJ2-5; D not certain. The TCR originated in a human donor who had recovered from COVID-19. CDR3 nucleotide sequence: TGTGCCAGCAGTTACTCGAATATGGGTAGCCAAGAGACCCAGTACTTC. Translated, it gives CASSYSNMGSQETQYF.